What follows are 13 T cell receptor beta chains derived from one specimen sequenced in a study of siplizumab effects on memory and regulatory T cells. Measured with immunoSEQ multiplex PCR; TCRdb has only the in-frame clones, and not every one. The sample holds some 100,000 clones; about 95% are singletons and the top ten take 0.55% to 0.65%. The sample comprised Tregs sorted from blood. The receptors derive from a human donor in good health.

This clone was picked up one time. V usage is TRBV28 and J usage is TRBJ1-5; D call uncertain. This CDR3 has 11 residues. Germline assignment: CDR1 MDHEN and CDR2 SYDVKM. Trimming pared 6 bases from V and 9 bases from J, leaving 9 bases between. This CDR3 is CASSPPGPQHF. The CDR3 DNA is TGTGCCAGCAGCCCCCCTGGGCCCCAGCATTTT.

This chain joins TRBV20-1 and TRBJ1-2; D may be TRBD1 (5 bases). The CDR3 is 10 amino acids. Germline V gene sequence: CDR1 DFQATT, CDR2 SNEGSKA (reference sequence). V was shortened by 3 bases and J by 12 bases, with 11 bases between the two germline ends. CDR3 DNA sequence: TGCAGTGCTAGGTGGGGGGTCCACACCTTC. This translates into CSARWGVHTF.

This chain connects TRBV18 to TRBJ1-5; possible D gene TRBD1, 6 bases. The CDR3 has 15 amino acids. Germline CDR1 reads KGHSH; CDR2 reads LQKENI. V was cut by 4 bases and J by 2 bases, with 12 bases left in between. This chain's CDR3 is CASSLMGGRNQPQHF. Here the CDR3 DNA reads TGTGCCAGCTCACTAATGGGGGGGCGCAATCAGCCCCAGCATTTT. Filled out from reference TRBV18 and TRBJ1-5, the complete variable domain reads NAGVMQNPRHLVRRRGQEARLRCSPMKGHSHVYWYRQLPEEGLKFMVYLQKENIIDESGMPKERFSAEFPKEGPSILRIQQVVRGDSAAYFCASSLMGGRNQPQHFGDGTRLSIL.

The rearrangement uses TRBV7-9 and TRBJ1-2, with D tentatively TRBD1 (5 bases). CDR1 SEHNR and CDR2 FQNEAQ come from the germline V gene (reference sequence). The ends were cut back, 5 bases at V and 8 bases at J, with 18 bases in the middle. This CDR3 comprises 14 residues. This chain's CDR3 is CASSKQAQVLGYTF. The CDR3 nucleotides read TGTGCCAGCAGCAAACAGGCACAGGTTTTAGGCTACACCTTC.

V gene TRBV6-5 combines with J gene TRBJ1-2, with 8 bases fitting TRBD1. The CDR3 is made up of 14 amino acids. CDR1 is MNHEY and CDR2 is SVGAGI in the germline V gene. J was trimmed by 4 bases and V by 5 bases; bases with no gene match: 6. This CDR3 is CASSKGQGVYGYTF. CDR3 sequence (DNA): TGTGCCAGCAGTAAAGGACAGGGCGTCTATGGCTACACCTTC.

The chain is built from TRBV5-1 and TRBJ2-3; D might be TRBD2 (6 bases). CDR1 and CDR2 from the germline V gene are SGHRS and YFSETQ. This CDR3 comprises 16 residues. The ends were cut back, 5 bases at V and 0 bases at J, with 16 bases in the middle. The CDR3 DNA follows: TGCGCCAGCAGGCGAACCGAGAGCGGGAGCACAGATACGCAGTATTTT. Its translation: CASRRTESGSTDTQYF.

The chain combines TRBV5-4 with TRBJ1-2; D not certain. V lost 0 bases to trimming and J lost 0 bases, with 6 bases between them. The CDR3 is 14 amino acids. The germline gives CDR1 SGHNT, CDR2 YYREEE (reference sequence). As DNA, the CDR3 is TGTGCCAGCAGCTTGGAGATTACTAACTATGGCTACACCTTC. Protein product: CASSLEITNYGYTF.

This chain links TRBV5-6 with TRBJ2-5, with a tentative D call TRBD2 (6 bases). The CDR3 is made up of 15 amino acids. The V and J ends lost 4 bases and 0 bases respectively, with 13 bases between them. CDR1 is SGHDT, CDR2 YYEEEE, per germline. CDR3 region: CASSGWREDQETQYF. CDR3 sequence (DNA): TGTGCCAGCAGCGGGTGGAGGGAAGACCAAGAGACCCAGTACTTC.

A single count supports this clone. The chain combines TRBV10-3 with TRBJ1-5, with D possibly being TRBD1 (5 bases). Germline lookup yields CDR1 ENHRY and CDR2 SYGVKD. V was cut by 6 bases and J by 4 bases, with 10 bases left in between. The CDR3 covers 13 residues. CDR3 region: CAIRGEGNQPQHF. The CDR3 DNA sequence: TGTGCCATCAGAGGGGAGGGGAATCAGCCCCAGCATTTT.

The rearrangement joins TRBV2 to TRBJ1-1; 10 bases line up with TRBD1. Unmatched junction bases numbered 2, after V lost 9 bases and J lost 4 bases. CDR1 is SNHLY, CDR2 FYNNEI, per germline. The CDR3 has 12 amino acids. In DNA form, the CDR3 reads TGTGCCAGTCGGACAGGGGGCACTGAAGCTTTCTTT. This translates into CASRTGGTEAFF.

This chain uses TRBV28 with TRBJ1-5; possible D gene TRBD1, 6 bases. The V gene lost 7 bases and the J gene lost 3 bases, with 16 bases spanning the gap. CDR1 MDHEN and CDR2 SYDVKM come from the germline V gene. CDR3 size: 15 residues. The CDR3 DNA reads TGTGCCAGCATTAAGACAGGTTCGGTCAATCAGCCCCAGCATTTT. Translated, it gives CASIKTGSVNQPQHF.

The chain joins TRBV28 to TRBJ2-7; D ambiguous. This CDR3 contains 14 residues. The V end lost 3 bases, the J end lost 1 base, and 10 bases lay between the germline ends. CDR1 and CDR2 (germline): MDHEN, SYDVKM. The DNA for the CDR3 is TGTGCCAGCAGTTTGTACATCTCGTCCTACGAGCAGTACTTC. Encoded protein: CASSLYISSYEQYF.

CDR3 region: CASSSRVGGEQFF. CDR3 nucleotides: TGCGCCAGCAGCTCCCGAGTTGGGGGTGAGCAGTTCTTC. J is TRBJ2-1 and V is TRBV5-1; TRBD1 or TRBD2 may be the D gene (5 bases each). The germline V gene has CDR1 SGHRS and CDR2 YFSETQ. Trimming stripped 3 bases from V and 9 bases from J, with 13 bases between. The length of the CDR3 is 13 residues.